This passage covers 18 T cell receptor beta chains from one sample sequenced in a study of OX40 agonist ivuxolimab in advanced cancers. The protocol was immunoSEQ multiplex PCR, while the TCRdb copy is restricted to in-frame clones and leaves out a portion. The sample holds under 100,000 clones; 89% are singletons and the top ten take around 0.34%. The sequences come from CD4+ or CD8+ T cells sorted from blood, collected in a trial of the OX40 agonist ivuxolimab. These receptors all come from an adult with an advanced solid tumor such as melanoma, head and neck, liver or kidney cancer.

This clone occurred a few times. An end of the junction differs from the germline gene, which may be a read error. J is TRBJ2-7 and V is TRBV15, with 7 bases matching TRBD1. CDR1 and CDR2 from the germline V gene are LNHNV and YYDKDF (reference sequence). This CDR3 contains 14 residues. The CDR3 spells CATSREQGSYEQYF. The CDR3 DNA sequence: TGTGCCACCAGCCGAGAACAGGGGTCCTACGAGCAGTACTTC.

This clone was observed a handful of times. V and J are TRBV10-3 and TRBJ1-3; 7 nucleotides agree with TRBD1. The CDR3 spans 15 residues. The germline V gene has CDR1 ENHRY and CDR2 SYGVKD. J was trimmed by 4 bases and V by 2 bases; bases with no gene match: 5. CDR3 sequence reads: CAISEDRAAGNTIYF. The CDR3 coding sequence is TGTGCCATCAGTGAGGACAGGGCTGCCGGAAACACCATATATTTT.

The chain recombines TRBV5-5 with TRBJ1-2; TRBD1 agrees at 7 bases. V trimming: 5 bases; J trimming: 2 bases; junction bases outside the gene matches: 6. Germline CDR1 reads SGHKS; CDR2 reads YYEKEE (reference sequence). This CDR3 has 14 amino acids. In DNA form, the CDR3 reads TGTGCCAGCAGTTTTTTACAGGGGAACTATGGCTACACCTTC. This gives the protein CASSFLQGNYGYTF.

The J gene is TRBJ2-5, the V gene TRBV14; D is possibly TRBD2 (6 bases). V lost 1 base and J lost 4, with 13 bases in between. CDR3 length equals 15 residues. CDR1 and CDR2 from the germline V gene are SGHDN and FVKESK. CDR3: CASSQGLRGGETQYF. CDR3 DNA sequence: TGTGCCAGCAGCCAAGGTTTAAGGGGAGGAGAGACCCAGTACTTC.

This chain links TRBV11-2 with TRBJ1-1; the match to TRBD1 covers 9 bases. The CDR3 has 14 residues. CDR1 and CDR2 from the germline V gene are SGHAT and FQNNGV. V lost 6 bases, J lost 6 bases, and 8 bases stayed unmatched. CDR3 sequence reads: CASRPTGQGPEAFF. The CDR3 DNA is TGTGCCAGCAGACCTACGGGACAGGGCCCTGAAGCTTTCTTT.

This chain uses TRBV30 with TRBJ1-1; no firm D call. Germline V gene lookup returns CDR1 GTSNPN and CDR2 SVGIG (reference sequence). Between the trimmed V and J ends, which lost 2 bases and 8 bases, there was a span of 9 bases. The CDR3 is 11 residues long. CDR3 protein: CAWSWAYEAFF. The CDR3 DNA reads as TGTGCCTGGAGTTGGGCCTACGAAGCTTTCTTT.

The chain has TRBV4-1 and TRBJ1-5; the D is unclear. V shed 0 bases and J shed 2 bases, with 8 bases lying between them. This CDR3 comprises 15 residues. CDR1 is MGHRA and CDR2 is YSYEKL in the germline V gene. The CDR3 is CASSQDFQGNQPQHF. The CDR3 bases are TGCGCCAGCAGCCAAGATTTCCAGGGCAATCAGCCCCAGCATTTT.

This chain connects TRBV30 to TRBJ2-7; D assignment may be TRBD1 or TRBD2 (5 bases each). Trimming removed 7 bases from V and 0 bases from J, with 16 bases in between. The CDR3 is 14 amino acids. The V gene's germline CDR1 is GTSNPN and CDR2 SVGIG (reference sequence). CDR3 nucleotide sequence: TGTGCCTTCTCCCCCGGGACCCTCTCCTACGAGCAGTACTTC. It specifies CAFSPGTLSYEQYF.

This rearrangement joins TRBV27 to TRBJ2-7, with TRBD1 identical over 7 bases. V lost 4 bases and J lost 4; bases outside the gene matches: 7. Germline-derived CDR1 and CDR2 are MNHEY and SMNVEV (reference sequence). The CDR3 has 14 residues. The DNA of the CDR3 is TGTGCCAGCAGTTCGGGACAGTTGGAGTACGAGCAGTACTTC. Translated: CASSSGQLEYEQYF.

The CDR3 reads CASSSTGGKNEKLFF. The CDR3 region has the DNA TGTGCCAGCAGCTCGACAGGGGGGAAAAATGAAAAACTGTTTTTT. The rearrangement links TRBV7-9 to TRBJ1-4; 9 nucleotides line up with TRBD1. Trimming removed 4 bases from V and 5 bases from J; junction bases left unmatched: 5. The germline V gene encodes CDR1 SEHNR and CDR2 FQNEAQ (reference sequence). The CDR3 covers 15 residues.

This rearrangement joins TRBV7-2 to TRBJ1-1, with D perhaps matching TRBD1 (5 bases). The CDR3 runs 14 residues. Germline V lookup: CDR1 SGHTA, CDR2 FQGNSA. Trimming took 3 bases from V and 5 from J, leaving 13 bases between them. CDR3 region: CASSFNDWGTEAFF. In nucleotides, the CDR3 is TGTGCCAGCAGCTTTAATGATTGGGGGACTGAAGCTTTCTTT.

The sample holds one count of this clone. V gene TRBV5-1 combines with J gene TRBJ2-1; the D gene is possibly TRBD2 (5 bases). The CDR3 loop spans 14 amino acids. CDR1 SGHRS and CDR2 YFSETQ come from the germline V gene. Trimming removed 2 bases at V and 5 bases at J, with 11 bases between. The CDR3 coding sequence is TGCGCCAGCAGCTTTAATCGGGAAAACAATGAGCAGTTCTTC. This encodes CASSFNRENNEQFF.

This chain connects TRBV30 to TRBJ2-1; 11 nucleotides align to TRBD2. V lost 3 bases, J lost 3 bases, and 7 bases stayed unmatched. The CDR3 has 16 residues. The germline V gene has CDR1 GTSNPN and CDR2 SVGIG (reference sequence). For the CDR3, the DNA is TGTGCCTGGAGGAAACTAGCGGGGGAACACTACAATGAGCAGTTCTTC. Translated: CAWRKLAGEHYNEQFF.

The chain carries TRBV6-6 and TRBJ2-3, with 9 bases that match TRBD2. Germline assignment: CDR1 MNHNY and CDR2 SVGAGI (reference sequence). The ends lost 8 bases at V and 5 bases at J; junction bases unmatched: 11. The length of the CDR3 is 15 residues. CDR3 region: CASGAGGRARDTQYF. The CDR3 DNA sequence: TGTGCCAGCGGGGCCGGCGGGAGGGCAAGAGATACGCAGTATTTT.

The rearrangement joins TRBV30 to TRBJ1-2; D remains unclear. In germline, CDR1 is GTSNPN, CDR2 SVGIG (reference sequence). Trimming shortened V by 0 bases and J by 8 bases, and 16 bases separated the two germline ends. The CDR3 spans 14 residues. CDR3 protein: CAWSVLGFPSGYTF. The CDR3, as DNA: TGTGCCTGGAGTGTACTGGGTTTCCCGAGCGGCTACACCTTC.

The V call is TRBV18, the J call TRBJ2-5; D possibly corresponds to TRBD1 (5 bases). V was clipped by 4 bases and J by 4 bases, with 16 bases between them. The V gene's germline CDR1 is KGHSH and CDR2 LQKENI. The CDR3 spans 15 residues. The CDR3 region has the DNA TGTGCCAGCTCACAGGTTGGCAGGGATGGAGAGACCCAGTACTTC. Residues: CASSQVGRDGETQYF.

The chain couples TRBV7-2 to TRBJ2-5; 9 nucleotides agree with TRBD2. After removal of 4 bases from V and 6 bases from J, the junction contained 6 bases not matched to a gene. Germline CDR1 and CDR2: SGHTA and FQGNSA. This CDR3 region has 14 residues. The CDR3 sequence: CASSSNSGSKTQYF. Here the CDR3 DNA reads TGTGCCAGCAGCTCTAATAGCGGGAGTAAGACCCAGTACTTC.

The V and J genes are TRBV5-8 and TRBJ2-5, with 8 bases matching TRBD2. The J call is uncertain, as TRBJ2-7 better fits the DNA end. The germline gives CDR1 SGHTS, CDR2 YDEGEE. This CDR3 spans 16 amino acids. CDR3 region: CASSLGAAGALYEQYF. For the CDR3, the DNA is TGTGCCAGCAGCTTGGGGGCAGCGGGAGCTTTGTACGAGCAGTACTTC.